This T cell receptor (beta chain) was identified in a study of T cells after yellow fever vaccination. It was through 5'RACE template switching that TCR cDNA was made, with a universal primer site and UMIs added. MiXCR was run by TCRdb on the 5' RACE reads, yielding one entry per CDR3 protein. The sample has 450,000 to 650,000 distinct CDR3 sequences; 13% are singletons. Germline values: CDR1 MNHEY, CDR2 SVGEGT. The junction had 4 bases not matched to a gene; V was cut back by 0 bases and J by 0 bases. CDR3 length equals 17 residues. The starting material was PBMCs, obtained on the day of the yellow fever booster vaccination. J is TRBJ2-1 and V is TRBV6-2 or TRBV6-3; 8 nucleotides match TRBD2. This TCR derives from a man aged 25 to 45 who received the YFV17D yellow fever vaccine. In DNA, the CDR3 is TGTGCCAGCAGTTACTCAACTAGCGGCAGCTCCTACAATGAGCAGTTCTTC. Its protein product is CASSYSTSGSSYNEQFF.